One sample yielded the 25 T cell receptor beta chains listed below, sequenced in a study of vaccination effects on CD4 cells after COVID-19. No antigen has been assigned to these receptors. Isolation of CD4+ T cells took place after about ten days of culture. The repertoire was sequenced with immunoSEQ multiplex PCR; TCRdb's copy has only in-frame clones and lacks some. The sample yields about 76,000 clones, 77% seen once. The starting material was CD4+ T cells from PBMCs cultured without peptide, obtained before COVID-19 vaccination. The receptors derive from a human donor who received a COVID-19 vaccine.

The chain couples TRBV5-1 to TRBJ1-6; no clear D gene. The CDR3 extends over 16 amino acids. V was pared by 7 bases and J by 0 bases, with 14 bases between. Germline assignment: CDR1 SGHRS and CDR2 YFSETQ. The DNA of the CDR3 is TGCGCCAGCCGAACTACGGGGAGCTCCTATAATTCACCCCTCCACTTT. Residues: CASRTTGSSYNSPLHF.

The chain links TRBV29-1 to TRBJ1-1; D not certain. The V gene lost 7 bases and the J gene lost 0 bases, with 12 bases spanning the gap. CDR1 is SQVTM, CDR2 ANQGSEA, per germline. The CDR3 spans 13 residues. The CDR3 is CSATRDLNTEAFF. Written as DNA, the CDR3 is TGCAGCGCCACGAGGGATTTGAACACTGAAGCTTTCTTT.

This clone was counted a few times. The chain links TRBV2 to TRBJ2-2; maybe TRBD2 (5 bases). CDR1 and CDR2 from the germline V gene are SNHLY and FYNNEI. The CDR3 contains 13 residues. V gave up 7 bases and J gave up 4 bases, with 10 bases separating them. In nucleotides, the CDR3 is TGTGCCAGCACCCGGGGAGTCACCGGGGAGCTGTTTTTT. This gives the protein CASTRGVTGELFF.

Here the CDR3 reads CATSLGGARNNEQFF. In DNA form, the CDR3 reads TGTGCCACCAGCCTAGGGGGGGCTCGAAACAATGAGCAGTTCTTC. The chain recombines TRBV24-1 with TRBJ2-1; perhaps TRBD2 as D (7 bases). CDR3 size: 15 residues. Germline loops: CDR1 KGHDR, CDR2 SFDVKD. The germline V and J ends were trimmed by 7 bases and 5 bases, with 17 bases remaining between them.

The V gene is TRBV3-1 (or the pseudogene TRBV3-2), the J gene TRBJ2-7, with D tentatively TRBD1 or TRBD2 (5 bases each). The CDR3 extends over 16 amino acids. CDR1 LGHDT and CDR2 YNNKEL come from the germline V gene (reference sequence). V was clipped by 1 base and J by 4 bases, with 17 bases between them. The CDR3 loop reads CASSQVGEPVHYEQYV. In DNA, the CDR3 is TGTGCCAGCAGCCAAGTGGGGGAACCTGTACATTACGAGCAGTACGTC.

V usage is TRBV6-6 and J usage is TRBJ2-1, with TRBD2 as a possible D gene (6 bases). Germline CDR1 reads MNHNY; CDR2 reads SVGAGI (reference sequence). There are 13 residues in the CDR3. The ends were cut back, 4 bases at V and 4 bases at J, with 8 bases in the middle. The CDR3 DNA sequence: TGTGCCAGCAGTTCCGGGAGATACAATGAGCAGTTCTTC. Encoded protein: CASSSGRYNEQFF.

V is TRBV6-5 and J is TRBJ2-3, with D unclear. V gave up 9 bases and J gave up 6 bases, with 10 bases separating them. Germline lookup yields CDR1 MNHEY and CDR2 SVGAGI. The CDR3 covers 11 residues. This CDR3 is CASRRWDTQYF. CDR3 nucleotides: TGTGCCAGTCGTCGATGGGATACGCAGTATTTT.

This clone was detected once. The CDR3 sequence: CASSPGQGTQYF. The CDR3 nucleotides are TGTGCCAGCAGTCCCGGACAGGGAACGCAGTATTTT. This sequence joins TRBV12-3 or TRBV12-4 and TRBJ2-3, with 8 bases identical to TRBD1. The CDR3 consists of 12 residues. V gave up 5 bases and J gave up 9 bases; unmatched junction bases: 4.

V usage is TRBV5-8 and J usage is TRBJ2-3; tentatively, D is TRBD1 or TRBD2 (6 bases each). Germline CDR1 and CDR2: SGHTS and YDEGEE. V shed 4 bases and J shed 4 bases, with 16 bases lying between them. The CDR3 runs to 15 residues. CDR3 protein: CASSTRGDRADTQYF. The CDR3 bases are TGTGCCAGCAGCACGAGGGGGGACCGGGCAGATACGCAGTATTTT.

Written as DNA, the CDR3 is TGTGCCACCAGTGAATGGACTAGCAGTTCATTAAATACGCAGTATTTT. Translating it yields CATSEWTSSSLNTQYF. The genes are TRBV24-1 and TRBJ2-3; 8 nucleotides line up with TRBD2. Trimming cost V 4 bases and J 7 bases; bases outside gene matches: 12. The CDR3 has 16 residues. Looked up from germline, CDR1 is KGHDR and CDR2 is SFDVKD.

This chain joins TRBV7-3 and TRBJ2-1, with TRBD2 identical over 11 bases. Germline values: CDR1 SGHTA, CDR2 FQGTGA. The CDR3 is made up of 15 amino acids. With V trimmed by 2 bases and J by 9 bases, 6 bases remained unmatched. CDR3 sequence: CASSLLPSGGSEQFF. DNA for the CDR3: TGTGCCAGCAGCTTACTGCCTAGCGGGGGGTCTGAGCAGTTCTTC.

This chain connects TRBV19 to TRBJ2-6, with D unresolved. Trimming removed 7 bases at V and 4 bases at J, with 17 bases between. Germline V gene data show CDR1 as LNHDA and CDR2 as SQIVND (reference sequence). This CDR3 has 16 amino acids. The CDR3 region is CASTSIEFLGANVLTF. The CDR3 nucleotides read TGTGCCAGTACCTCGATAGAGTTTTTGGGGGCCAACGTCCTGACTTTC.

The chain joins TRBV11-2 to TRBJ1-4; D uncertain. The germline V gene encodes CDR1 SGHAT and CDR2 FQNNGV. V was clipped by 3 bases and J by 8 bases, with 13 bases between them. The CDR3 totals 14 residues. The CDR3 bases are TGTGCCAGCAGCTTCTGGTCCGGGGAAGAAAAACTGTTTTTT. This translates into CASSFWSGEEKLFF.

The rearrangement joins TRBV19 to TRBJ2-5; 8 bases fit TRBD1. J was trimmed by 4 bases and V by 8 bases; bases with no gene match: 9. Per germline, CDR1 LNHDA and CDR2 SQIVND (reference sequence). The CDR3 has 14 residues. DNA of the CDR3: TGTGCCAGTGCCCCCAGGGGGCCCTCAGAGACCCAGTACTTC. Protein sequence: CASAPRGPSETQYF. Together with reference TRBV19 and TRBJ2-5, the CDR3 gives the full variable domain: DGGITQSPKYLFRKEGQNVTLSCEQNLNHDAMYWYRQDPGQGLRLIYYSQIVNDFQKGDIAEGYSVSREKKESFPLTVTSAQKNPTAFYLCASAPRGPSETQYFGPGTRLLVL.

There are a few counts of this clone. One end of the junction does not line up with germline, which may come from a read error. The chain has TRBV10-3 and TRBJ1-5; D is unresolved. CDR1 ENHRY and CDR2 SYGVKD come from the germline V gene. This CDR3 contains 13 residues. The CDR3 is CAVRAAKPTPASF. The DNA of the CDR3 is TGTGCCGTCCGGGCCGCAAAACCCACCCCAGCATCGTTT.

This clone is a singleton in its sample. The gene calls are TRBV18 and TRBJ2-4, with D possibly being TRBD2 (6 bases). CDR3 length equals 14 residues. The V end was cut by 0 bases, the J end by 8 bases, with 11 bases between. The germline V gene encodes CDR1 KGHSH and CDR2 LQKENI. CDR3 bases: TGTGCCAGCTCACCACCGGGACTCCCAGACATTCAGTACTTC. Translated: CASSPPGLPDIQYF.

J is TRBJ1-5 and V is TRBV18; TRBD1 is a possible D gene (6 bases). The CDR3 has 15 residues. Germline loops: CDR1 KGHSH, CDR2 LQKENI. Trimming stripped 2 bases from V and 2 bases from J, with 10 bases between. The CDR3 loop reads CASSPSRGRNQPQHF. CDR3 DNA sequence: TGTGCCAGCTCACCAAGCAGGGGTCGCAATCAGCCCCAGCATTTT.

This rearrangement joins TRBV5-5 to TRBJ2-3, with 7 bases matching TRBD2. CDR1 and CDR2 from the germline V gene are SGHKS and YYEKEE (reference sequence). V shed 1 base and J 3 bases; nucleotides not matched to a gene: 5. The length of the CDR3 is 15 residues. CDR3 bases: TGTGCCAGCAGCTTGTACGGGGGGAGTACAGATACGCAGTATTTT. It translates to CASSLYGGSTDTQYF.

This chain's CDR3 is CASNEGQGRSGNTIYF. In DNA, the CDR3 is TGTGCCAGCAACGAAGGACAGGGAAGATCCGGAAACACCATATATTTT. J is TRBJ1-3 and V is TRBV6-6; TRBD1 agrees at 8 bases. Germline CDR1 MNHNY, CDR2 SVGAGI (reference sequence). Unmatched junction bases numbered 12, after V lost 7 bases and J lost 4 bases. The CDR3 consists of 16 residues.

As to this clone: Distinct nucleotide sequences in the sample also encode this CDR3. The chain couples TRBV19 to TRBJ2-2, with unresolved D. The CDR3 spans 14 residues. Trimming cost V 0 bases and J 4 bases, with 6 bases left between them. CDR1 and CDR2 from the germline V gene are LNHDA and SQIVND (reference sequence). The CDR3 region has the DNA TGTGCCAGTAGTATAGATCGTGGCACCGGGGAGCTGTTTTTT. Translating gives CASSIDRGTGELFF.

This chain connects TRBV7-9 to TRBJ1-6; D is undetermined. The germline gives CDR1 SEHNR, CDR2 FQNEAQ (reference sequence). The CDR3 extends over 13 amino acids. V lost 3 bases and J lost 7, with 7 bases in between. CDR3 nucleotide sequence: TGTGCCAGCAGCTTTCTGGAGAATTCACCCCTCCACTTT. Its translation: CASSFLENSPLHF.

The V and J genes are TRBV7-2 and TRBJ1-1; TRBD1 might be the D (6 bases). CDR1 is SGHTA and CDR2 is FQGNSA in the germline V gene. V was cut by 3 bases and J by 3 bases, with 14 bases left in between. The CDR3 runs to 15 residues. The CDR3 reads CASSFFTGRDTEAFF. The CDR3 DNA follows: TGTGCCAGCAGCTTCTTTACAGGGAGGGACACTGAAGCTTTCTTT. Together with reference TRBV7-2 and TRBJ1-1, the CDR3 gives the full variable domain: GAGVSQSPSNKVTEKGKDVELRCDPISGHTALYWYRQSLGQGLEFLIYFQGNSAPDKSGLPSDRFSAERTGGSVSTLTIQRTQQEDSAVYLCASSFFTGRDTEAFFGQGTRLTVV.

The gene calls are TRBV11-2 and TRBJ2-7; tentatively, D is TRBD1 (6 bases). This CDR3 has 13 amino acids. Germline loops: CDR1 SGHAT, CDR2 FQNNGV. The V and J ends lost 4 bases and 7 bases respectively, with 14 bases between them. CDR3 sequence (DNA): TGTGCCAGCAGCTGGGGACAACTGAGTGAGCAGTACGTC. This codes for CASSWGQLSEQYV.

The chain links TRBV10-3 to TRBJ2-1; 10 positions match TRBD2. The CDR3 covers 16 residues. Germline V gives CDR1 ENHRY, CDR2 SYGVKD. J lost 9 bases, V lost 6 bases, and 14 bases had no gene match. The CDR3 bases are TGTGCCATCAGGAAGGTTGCTAGCGGGGGAGGGAGTGAGCAGTTCTTC. Encoded protein: CAIRKVASGGGSEQFF.

This rearrangement joins TRBV3-1 (or the pseudogene TRBV3-2) to TRBJ1-6; possibly TRBD1 for D (6 bases). The CDR3 consists of 17 residues. Germline CDR1 and CDR2: LGHDT and YNNKEL (reference sequence). Trimming stripped 2 bases from V and 7 bases from J, with 18 bases between. For the CDR3, the DNA is TGTGCCAGCAGCCAAAAGACAGGACTGCTTGGAAATTCACCCCTCCACTTT. Protein product: CASSQKTGLLGNSPLHF.